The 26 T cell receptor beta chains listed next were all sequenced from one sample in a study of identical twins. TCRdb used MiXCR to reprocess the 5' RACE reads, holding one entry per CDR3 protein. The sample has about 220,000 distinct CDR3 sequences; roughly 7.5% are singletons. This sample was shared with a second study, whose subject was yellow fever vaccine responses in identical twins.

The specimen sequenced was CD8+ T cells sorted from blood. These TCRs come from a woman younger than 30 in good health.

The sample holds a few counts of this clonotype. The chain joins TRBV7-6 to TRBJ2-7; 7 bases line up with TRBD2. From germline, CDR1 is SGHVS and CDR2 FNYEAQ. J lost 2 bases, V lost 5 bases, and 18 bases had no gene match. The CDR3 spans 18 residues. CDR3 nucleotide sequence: TGTGCCAGCAGCAATCCCAGGGCGGGCGGGAGATCGACCTACGAGCAGTACTTC. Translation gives CASSNPRAGGRSTYEQYF. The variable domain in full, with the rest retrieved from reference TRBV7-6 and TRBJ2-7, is GAGVSQSPRYKVTKRGQDVALRCDPISGHVSLYWYRQALGQGPEFLTYFNYEAQQDKSGLPNDRFSAERPEGSISTLTIQRTEQRDSAMYRCASSNPRAGGRSTYEQYFGPGTRLTVT.

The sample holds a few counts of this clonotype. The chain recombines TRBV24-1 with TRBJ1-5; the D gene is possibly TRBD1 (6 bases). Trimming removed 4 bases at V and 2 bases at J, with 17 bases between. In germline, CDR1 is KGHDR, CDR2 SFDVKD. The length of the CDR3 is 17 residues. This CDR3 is CATSDRKGGTGNQPQHF. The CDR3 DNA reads TGTGCCACCAGTGACCGTAAAGGGGGGACCGGCAATCAGCCCCAGCATTTT.

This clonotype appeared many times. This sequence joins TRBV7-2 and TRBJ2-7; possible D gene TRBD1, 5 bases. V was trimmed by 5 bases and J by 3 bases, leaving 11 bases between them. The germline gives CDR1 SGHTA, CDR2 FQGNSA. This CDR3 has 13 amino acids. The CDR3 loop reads CASSPGRYYEQYV. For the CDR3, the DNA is TGTGCCAGCAGCCCAGGGCGGTACTACGAGCAGTACGTC.

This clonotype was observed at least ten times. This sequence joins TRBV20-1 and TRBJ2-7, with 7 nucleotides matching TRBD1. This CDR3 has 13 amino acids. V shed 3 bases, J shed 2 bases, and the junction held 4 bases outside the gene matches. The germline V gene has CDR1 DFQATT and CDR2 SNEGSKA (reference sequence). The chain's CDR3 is CSARSGQTYEQYV. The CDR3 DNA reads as TGCAGTGCTAGGTCGGGACAGACCTACGAGCAGTACGTC.

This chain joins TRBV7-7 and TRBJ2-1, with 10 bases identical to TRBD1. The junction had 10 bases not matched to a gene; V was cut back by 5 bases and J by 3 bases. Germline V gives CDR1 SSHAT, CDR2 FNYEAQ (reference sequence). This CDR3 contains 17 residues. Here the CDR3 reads CASSPFGDRGFYNEQFF. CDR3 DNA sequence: TGTGCCAGCAGCCCATTCGGGGACAGGGGTTTCTACAATGAGCAGTTCTTC.

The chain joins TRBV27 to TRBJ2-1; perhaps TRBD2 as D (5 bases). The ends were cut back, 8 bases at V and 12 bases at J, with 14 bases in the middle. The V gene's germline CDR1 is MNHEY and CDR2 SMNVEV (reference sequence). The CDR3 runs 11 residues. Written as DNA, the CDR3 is TGTGCCAGCGCGACGAGGGCTGGGCAGTTCTTC. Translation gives CASATRAGQFF.

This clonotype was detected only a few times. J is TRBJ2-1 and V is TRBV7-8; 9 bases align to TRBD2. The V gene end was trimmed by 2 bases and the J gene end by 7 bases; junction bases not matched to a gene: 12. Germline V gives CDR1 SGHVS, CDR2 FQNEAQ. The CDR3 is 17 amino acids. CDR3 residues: CASSLRVGLAGPNEQFF. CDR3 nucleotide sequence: TGTGCCAGCAGCTTAAGGGTGGGGCTAGCGGGACCTAATGAGCAGTTCTTC.

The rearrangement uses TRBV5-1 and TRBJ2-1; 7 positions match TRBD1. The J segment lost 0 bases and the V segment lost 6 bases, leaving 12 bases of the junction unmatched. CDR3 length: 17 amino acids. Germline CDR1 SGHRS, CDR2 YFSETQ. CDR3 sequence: CASNSWTGPTSYNEQFF. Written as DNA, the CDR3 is TGCGCCAGCAACTCCTGGACAGGTCCCACCTCCTACAATGAGCAGTTCTTC.

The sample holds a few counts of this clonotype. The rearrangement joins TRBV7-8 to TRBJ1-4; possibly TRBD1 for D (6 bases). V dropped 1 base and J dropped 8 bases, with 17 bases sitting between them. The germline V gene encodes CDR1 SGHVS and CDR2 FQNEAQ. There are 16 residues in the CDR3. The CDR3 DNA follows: TGTGCCAGCAGCTTAGACTTTGAGCAGGGGCAAGAAAAACTGTTTTTT. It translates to CASSLDFEQGQEKLFF.

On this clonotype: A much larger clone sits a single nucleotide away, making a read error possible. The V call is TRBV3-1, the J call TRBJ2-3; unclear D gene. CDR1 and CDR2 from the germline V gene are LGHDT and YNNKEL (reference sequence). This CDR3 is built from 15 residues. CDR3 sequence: CATSQEGRSTDTQYF. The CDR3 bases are TGTGCCACCAGCCAAGAAGGGCGGAGCACAGATACGCAGTATTTT.

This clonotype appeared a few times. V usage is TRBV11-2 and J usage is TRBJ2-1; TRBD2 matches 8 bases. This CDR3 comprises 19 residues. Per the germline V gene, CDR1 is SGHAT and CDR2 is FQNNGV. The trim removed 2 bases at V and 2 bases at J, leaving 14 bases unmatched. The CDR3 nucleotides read TGTGCCAGCAGCTTAACCGGGACTAGGGTCCCGGAAACCTACAATGAGCAGTTCTTC. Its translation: CASSLTGTRVPETYNEQFF.

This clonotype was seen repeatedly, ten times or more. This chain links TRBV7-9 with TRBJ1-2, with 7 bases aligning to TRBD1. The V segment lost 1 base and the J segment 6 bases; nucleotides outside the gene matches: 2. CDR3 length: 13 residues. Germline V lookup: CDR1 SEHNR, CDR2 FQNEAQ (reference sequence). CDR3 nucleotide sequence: TGTGCCAGCAGCTTAGGGACAGGCAATGGCTACACCTTC. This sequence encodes CASSLGTGNGYTF.

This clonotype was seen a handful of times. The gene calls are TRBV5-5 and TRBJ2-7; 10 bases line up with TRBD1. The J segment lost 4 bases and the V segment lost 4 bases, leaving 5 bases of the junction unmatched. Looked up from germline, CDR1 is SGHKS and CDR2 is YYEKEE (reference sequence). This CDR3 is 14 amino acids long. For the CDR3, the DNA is TGTGCCAGCAGCCAGGGGACAGGGGATTACGAGCAGTACTTC. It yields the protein CASSQGTGDYEQYF. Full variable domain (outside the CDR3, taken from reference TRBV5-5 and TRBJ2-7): DAGVTQSPTHLIKTRGQQVTLRCSPISGHKSVSWYQQVLGQGPQFIFQYYEKEERGRGNFPDRFSARQFPNYSSELNVNALLLGDSALYLCASSQGTGDYEQYFGPGTRLTVT.

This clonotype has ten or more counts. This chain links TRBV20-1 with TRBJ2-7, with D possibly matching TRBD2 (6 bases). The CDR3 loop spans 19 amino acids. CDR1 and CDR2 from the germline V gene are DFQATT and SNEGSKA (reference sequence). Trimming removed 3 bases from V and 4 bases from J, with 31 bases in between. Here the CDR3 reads CSASADEASIPAGLYEQYF. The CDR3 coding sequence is TGCAGTGCTAGTGCAGACGAGGCTTCTATCCCGGCGGGGCTTTACGAGCAGTACTTC.

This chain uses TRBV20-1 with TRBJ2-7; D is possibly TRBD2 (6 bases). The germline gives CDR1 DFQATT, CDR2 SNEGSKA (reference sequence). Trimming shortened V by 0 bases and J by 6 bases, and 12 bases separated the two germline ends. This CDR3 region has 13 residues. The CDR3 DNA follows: TGCAGTGCTAGAGATCGGACTAAGGGCGAGCAGTACTTC. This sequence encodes CSARDRTKGEQYF.

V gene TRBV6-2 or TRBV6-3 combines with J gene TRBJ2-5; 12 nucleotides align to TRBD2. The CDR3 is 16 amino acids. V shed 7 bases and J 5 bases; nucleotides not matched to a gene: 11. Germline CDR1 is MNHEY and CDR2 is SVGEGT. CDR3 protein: CASTKWRLAGDETQYF. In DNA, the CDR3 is TGTGCCAGCACCAAGTGGAGACTAGCGGGGGATGAGACCCAGTACTTC.

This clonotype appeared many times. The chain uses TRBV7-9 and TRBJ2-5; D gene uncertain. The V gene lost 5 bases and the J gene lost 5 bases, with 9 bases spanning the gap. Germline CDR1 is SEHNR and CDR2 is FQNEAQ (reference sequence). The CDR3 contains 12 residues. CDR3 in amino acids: CASSPPLETQYF. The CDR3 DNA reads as TGTGCCAGCAGCCCTCCTCTCGAGACCCAGTACTTC.

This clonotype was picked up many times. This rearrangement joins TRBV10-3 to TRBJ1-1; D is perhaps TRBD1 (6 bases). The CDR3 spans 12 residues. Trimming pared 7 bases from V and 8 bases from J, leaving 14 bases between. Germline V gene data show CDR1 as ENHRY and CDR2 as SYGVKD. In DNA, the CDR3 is TGTGCCATCACCGAGGGAGGGGGAGAAGCTTTCTTT. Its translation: CAITEGGGEAFF.

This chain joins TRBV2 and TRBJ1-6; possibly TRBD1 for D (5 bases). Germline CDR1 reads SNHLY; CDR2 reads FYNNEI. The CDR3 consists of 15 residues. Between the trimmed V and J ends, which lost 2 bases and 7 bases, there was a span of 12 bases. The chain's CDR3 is CASSESGRVNSPLHF. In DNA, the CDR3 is TGTGCCAGCAGTGAATCCGGCAGGGTAAATTCACCCCTCCACTTT. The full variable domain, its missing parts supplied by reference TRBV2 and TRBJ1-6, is EPEVTQTPSHQVTQMGQEVILRCVPISNHLYFYWYRQILGQKVEFLVSFYNNEISEKSEIFDDQFSVERPDGSNFTLKIRSTKLEDSAMYFCASSESGRVNSPLHFGNGTRLTVT.

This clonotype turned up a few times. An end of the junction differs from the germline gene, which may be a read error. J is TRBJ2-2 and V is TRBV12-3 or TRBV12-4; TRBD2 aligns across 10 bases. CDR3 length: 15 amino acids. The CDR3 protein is CASSIAGGEDGELFF. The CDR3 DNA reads TGTGCCAGCAGTATAGCGGGGGGCGAGGACGGGGAGCTGTTTTTT.

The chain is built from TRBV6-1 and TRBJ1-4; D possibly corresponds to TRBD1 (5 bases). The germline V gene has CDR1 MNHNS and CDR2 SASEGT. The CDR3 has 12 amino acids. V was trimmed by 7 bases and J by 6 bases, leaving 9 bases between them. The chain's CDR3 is CASNKGDEKLFF. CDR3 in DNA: TGTGCCAGCAATAAAGGGGATGAAAAACTGTTTTTT.

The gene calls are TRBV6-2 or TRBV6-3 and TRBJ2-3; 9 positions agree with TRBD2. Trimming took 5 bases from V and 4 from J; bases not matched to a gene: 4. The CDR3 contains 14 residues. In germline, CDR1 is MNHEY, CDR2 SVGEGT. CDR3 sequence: CASSGGRAADTQYF. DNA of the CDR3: TGTGCCAGCAGTGGCGGGAGGGCCGCAGATACGCAGTATTTT.

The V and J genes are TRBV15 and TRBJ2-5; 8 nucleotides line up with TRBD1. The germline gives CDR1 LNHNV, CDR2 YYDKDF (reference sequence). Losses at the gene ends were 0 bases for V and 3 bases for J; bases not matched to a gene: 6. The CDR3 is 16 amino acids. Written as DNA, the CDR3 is TGTGCCACCAGCAGAGACGGACAGGGTCTTAAAGAGACCCAGTACTTC. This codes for CATSRDGQGLKETQYF.

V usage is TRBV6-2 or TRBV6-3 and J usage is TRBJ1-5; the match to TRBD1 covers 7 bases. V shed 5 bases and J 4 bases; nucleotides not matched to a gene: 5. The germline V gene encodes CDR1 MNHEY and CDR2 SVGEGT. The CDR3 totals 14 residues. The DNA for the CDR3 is TGTGCCAGCAGTCAGATGGACAGGAATCAGCCCCAGCATTTT. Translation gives CASSQMDRNQPQHF.

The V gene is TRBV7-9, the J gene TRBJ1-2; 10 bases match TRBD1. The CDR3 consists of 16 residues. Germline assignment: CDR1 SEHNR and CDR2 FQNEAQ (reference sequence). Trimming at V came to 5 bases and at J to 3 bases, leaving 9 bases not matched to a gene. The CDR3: CASSGAGQGSDYGYTF. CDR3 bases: TGTGCCAGCAGCGGAGCGGGACAGGGGAGCGACTATGGCTACACCTTC.

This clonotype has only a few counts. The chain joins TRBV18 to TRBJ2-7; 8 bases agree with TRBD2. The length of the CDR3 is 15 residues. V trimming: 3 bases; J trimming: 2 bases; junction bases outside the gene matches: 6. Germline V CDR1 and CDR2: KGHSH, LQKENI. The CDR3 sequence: CASSPPAGGPYEQYF. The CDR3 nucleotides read TGTGCCAGCTCACCGCCGGCGGGAGGTCCCTACGAGCAGTACTTC.